This is a list of T cell receptor beta chains from one sample in a study of blood T cell repertoires in COVID-19. Using immunoSEQ multiplex PCR, the repertoire was profiled, and TCRdb retains in-frame clones only, with some absent. The sample includes a few hundred thousand clones, roughly 90% seen only once; the top ten take around 13%. Specimen: peripheral blood. Every receptor here comes from a woman aged 60-75 years with acute or convalescent COVID-19. The conserved cysteine and the conserved F or W are not part of the CDR3 here. The order of the fields is V gene, CDR3 protein.

v_gene: TRBV5-1; CDR3aa: ASSLAPSGGNQPQH
v_gene: TRBV3-1/TRBV3-2; CDR3aa: ASNRAGTGGTDEQF
v_gene: TRBV19; CDR3aa: ASSMGRGSNQPQH
v_gene: TRBV25-1; CDR3aa: ASSVKGVTYGYT
v_gene: TRBV11-1; CDR3aa: ASSSNLPTGGTEAF
v_gene: TRBV18; CDR3aa: ASSPEVGTDTQY
v_gene: TRBV5-8; CDR3aa: ASSPVWGGRETQY
v_gene: TRBV28; CDR3aa: ASSFRLGEQY
v_gene: TRBV6-2/TRBV6-3; CDR3aa: ASSYTARQGSYSNQPQH
v_gene: TRBV24-1; CDR3aa: ATSDPGGDLYNEQF
v_gene: TRBV4-3; CDR3aa: ASSQAIGHLNTEAF
v_gene: TRBV5-5; CDR3aa: ASRHGGGTDTQY
v_gene: TRBV13; CDR3aa: ASSSPPDREEFYGYT
v_gene: TRBV19; CDR3aa: ASRVPGLSNQPQH
v_gene: TRBV5-6; CDR3aa: ASSRDRRPSEAF
v_gene: TRBV27; CDR3aa: ASTPRENPPGNTIY
v_gene: TRBV7-9; CDR3aa: ASSRPPGQLNSPLH
v_gene: TRBV28; CDR3aa: ASDEGRDYNNNEQF
v_gene: TRBV7-2; CDR3aa: ASSPWSPSYEQY
v_gene: TRBV12-5; CDR3aa: ASGFDGRETQY
v_gene: TRBV28; CDR3aa: ASSGPPGYEQF
v_gene: TRBV5-4; CDR3aa: ASSWGDRESPLH
v_gene: TRBV5-4; CDR3aa: ASSPRGAKTDTQY
v_gene: TRBV5-1; CDR3aa: ASSTRTGGTDTQY
v_gene: TRBV7-2; CDR3aa: ASSSRDRGREDSKNIQY
v_gene: TRBV28; CDR3aa: ASRENLGANYGYT
v_gene: TRBV5-5; CDR3aa: ASLGTASTDTQY
v_gene: TRBV4-3; CDR3aa: ASSLGTSATNEKLF
v_gene: TRBV5-5; CDR3aa: ASSLVGTGGISGNTIY
v_gene: TRBV6-2/TRBV6-3; CDR3aa: ASSPGHYEQY
v_gene: TRBV5-4; CDR3aa: ASSTGQGGYNEQF
v_gene: TRBV7-6; CDR3aa: ASSIYSGLAGSYEQY
v_gene: TRBV15; CDR3aa: ATSRDDRRSSYTDTQY
v_gene: TRBV29-1; CDR3aa: SALRDTPNYGYT
v_gene: TRBV4-2; CDR3aa: ASSQSYFDEQY
v_gene: TRBV6-5; CDR3aa: ASGGDRLQPQH
v_gene: TRBV5-5; CDR3aa: ATNPMGAPYNEQF
v_gene: TRBV2; CDR3aa: ASSEGQLNSPLH
v_gene: TRBV7-2; CDR3aa: ASSFRGTSGRPDTQY
v_gene: TRBV5-4; CDR3aa: ASSPGLAGVRDTQY
v_gene: TRBV14; CDR3aa: ASSQDFGGRNTEAF
v_gene: TRBV25-1; CDR3aa: ASSKEGANQPQH
v_gene: TRBV29-1; CDR3aa: SSMSPGLAGLRTNEQF
v_gene: TRBV5-1; CDR3aa: ASSRTRPGELF
v_gene: TRBV7-2; CDR3aa: ASSLRQVPGTEAF
v_gene: TRBV28; CDR3aa: ASSPGTGGDNEQF
v_gene: TRBV4-1; CDR3aa: ASSQPPGMRGGSEKLF
v_gene: TRBV28; CDR3aa: ASSTSRRRGYGYT
v_gene: TRBV6-6; CDR3aa: ASSDTGEETQY
v_gene: TRBV2; CDR3aa: ASRPGQGIWNQPQH
v_gene: TRBV5-1; CDR3aa: ASSHHSGTTDTQY
v_gene: TRBV6-1; CDR3aa: ASSEPTVAYEQY
v_gene: TRBV19; CDR3aa: ASTLVRGGGNEQF
v_gene: TRBV6-6; CDR3aa: ASSTQRGEKLF
v_gene: TRBV2; CDR3aa: ASEEAGFTGELF